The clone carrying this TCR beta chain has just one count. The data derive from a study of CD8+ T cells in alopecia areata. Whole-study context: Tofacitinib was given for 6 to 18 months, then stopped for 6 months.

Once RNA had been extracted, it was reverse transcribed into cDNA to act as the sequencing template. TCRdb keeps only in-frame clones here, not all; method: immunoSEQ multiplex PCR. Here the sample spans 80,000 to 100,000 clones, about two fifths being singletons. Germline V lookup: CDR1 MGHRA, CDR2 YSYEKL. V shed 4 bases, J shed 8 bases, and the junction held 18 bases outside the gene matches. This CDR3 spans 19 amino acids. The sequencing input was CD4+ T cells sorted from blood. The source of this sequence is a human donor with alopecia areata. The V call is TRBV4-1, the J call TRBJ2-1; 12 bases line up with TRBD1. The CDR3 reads CASSPPKGGGTGGIYEQFF. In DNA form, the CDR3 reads TGCGCCAGCAGCCCACCTAAGGGGGGCGGGACAGGGGGCATCTATGAGCAGTTCTTC.